This entry describes one T cell receptor beta chain. No cognate antigen has been identified for it. No per-base quality is available; no much larger clone lies one base away. The data derive from a study of blood T cell repertoires in COVID-19 (dated by TCRdb to about 2020). With regard to the full study: The collaborator samples originated in the United States, Italy and Spain and spanned the acute and convalescent phases of COVID-19. The material from the prospective study consisted of cDNA or gDNA derived from T cells, B-cell-depleted T cells, or PBMCs. The dataset comprised deeply sampled blood TCRbeta repertoires from subjects exposed to, actively infected with, or recovered from COVID-19. A freely available public database, intended as a resource for researchers studying the immune response to SARS-CoV-2, is where the repertoires were released. Samples were obtained from the ongoing ImmuneRACE study (first 160 participants) and from approximately 1,200 subjects provided by 6 global collaborators. Sample metadata almost always included a de-identified subject ID, COVID-19 status, age in years and sex. Where available, HLA class I and class II types were obtained from metadata supplied by the sample provider rather than from assay-based typing.

The investigation overall reported the following: The amount of clinical and demographic metadata varied by source and participant and was provided uncurated.

One collaborating source in Seattle enrolled patients during active infection and followed them longitudinally through the course of disease. Collaborating institutions collected whole blood in K2EDTA tubes following their own protocols. For TCRbeta analysis, collaborators shipped samples as frozen whole blood, isolated PBMCs, or DNA extracted from either of those sample types. TCRbeta CDR3 regions were amplified from genomic DNA using the immunoSEQ Assay, a bias-controlled multiplex PCR. The original pipeline was this. Nucleated cell counts per sample were estimated from amplification of reference gene primers within the assay. To quantify the absolute abundance of each unique TCRbeta CDR3 rearrangement, sequence reads were collapsed and filtered. Productive Simpson clonality was computed per sample as the square root of Simpson's diversity index over productive rearrangements. Drawn from immuneACCESS, this table holds only the in-frame rearrangements with V and J called that TCRdb kept. Clones are partly lost; checked studies trace under half to an unresolved V gene and leave the rest unexplained. The DNA was the basis for D and trimming; V, J and clone size are from that table. The sample table lists about 88,000 clones, roughly 87% of them with a count of one. Approximately 16% of the sample belongs to the ten largest clones.

This TCR was recovered from a woman between 55 and 75 years old with COVID-19, enrolled during active disease. Sequences were obtained from peripheral blood.

The bases are TGTGCCAGCAGCGGGACAGGGGACGAGCAGTACTTC. The encoded protein is CASSGTGDEQYF. This receptor chain uses TRBV12-3 or TRBV12-4 and TRBJ2-7; 10 bases in the junction line up with TRBD1. After removal of 6 bases from V and 5 bases from J, the junction retains 1 base not matched to a gene. Reading from cysteine to phenylalanine, the CDR3 counts 12 amino acids. Here the CDR3 DNA is all that survives: 36 bases in frame from base 1.